The TCR beta chain under discussion was sequenced for a study of graft-versus-host responses after intestinal transplantation. The CDR3 runs 13 residues. V lost 4 bases, J lost 6 bases, and 10 bases lay in between. Germline loops: CDR1 LNHNV, CDR2 YYDKDF (reference sequence). On this clone: The antigen remains unidentified.

Clones were read by immunoSEQ multiplex PCR, and TCRdb kept only the in-frame ones, dropping some. The table lists about 94,000 clones, 90% to 95% of them singletons. The chain uses TRBV15 and TRBJ2-1; D perhaps matches TRBD1 (6 bases). The sequence was collected from a human donor who received an intestinal transplant. The specimen was unstimulated CD8+ T cells sorted from spleen or lymph node cells, collected before intestinal transplant. CDR3: CATSMVGANEQFF. The DNA for the CDR3 is TGTGCCACCAGCATGGTGGGGGCCAATGAGCAGTTCTTC.